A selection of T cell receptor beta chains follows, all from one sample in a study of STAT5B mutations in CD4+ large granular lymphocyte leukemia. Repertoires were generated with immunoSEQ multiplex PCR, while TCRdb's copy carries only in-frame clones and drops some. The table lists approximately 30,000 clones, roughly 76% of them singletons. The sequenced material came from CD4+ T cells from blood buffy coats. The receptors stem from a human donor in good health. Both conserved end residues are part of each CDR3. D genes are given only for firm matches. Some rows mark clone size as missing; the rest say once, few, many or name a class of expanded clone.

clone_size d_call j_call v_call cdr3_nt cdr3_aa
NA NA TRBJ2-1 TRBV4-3 TGCGCCAGCAGCCAAGTCGTCGGGGACAATGAGCAGTTCTTC CASSQVVGDNEQFF
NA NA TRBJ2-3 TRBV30 TGTGCCTGGAAGCAGGGCCACCTTAGGGATACGCAGTATTTT CAWKQGHLRDTQYF
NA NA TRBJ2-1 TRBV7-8 TGTGCCAGCAGCTTAGCGGGACCGGGAGTCCACAATGAGCAGTTCTTC CASSLAGPGVHNEQFF
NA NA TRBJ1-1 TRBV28 TGTGCCAGCAGTTTAGCTGGTTCCCTAAGGTACACTGAAGCTTTCTTT CASSLAGSLRYTEAFF
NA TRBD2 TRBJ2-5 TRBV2 TGTGCCAGGTCCACTAGCGGGGGACAAGAGACCCAGTACTTC CARSTSGGQETQYF
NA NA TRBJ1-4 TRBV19 TGTGCCAGTAGACCTTGGCAGCCAGCCTTTTCAACTAATGAAAAACTGTTTTTT CASRPWQPAFSTNEKLFF
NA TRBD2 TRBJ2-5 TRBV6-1 TGTGCCGGCAGGGAAGCGGGAGGTTTAGAGACCCAGTACTTC CAGREAGGLETQYF
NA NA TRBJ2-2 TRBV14 TGTGCCAGCAGCCAAGTAACCGGTTTCACCGGGGAGCTGTTTTTT CASSQVTGFTGELFF
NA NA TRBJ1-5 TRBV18 TGTGCCAGCTCACCACCGGGCAGCGTGGAGAATCAGCCCCAGCATTTT CASSPPGSVENQPQHF
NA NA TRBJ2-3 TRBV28 TGTGCCAGCAGTCCCTCATGGGTTATGACAGATACGCAGTATTTT CASSPSWVMTDTQYF
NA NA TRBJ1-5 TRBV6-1 TGTGCCAGCAGTCCTGTGGGGAAAAATCAGCCCCAGCATTTT CASSPVGKNQPQHF
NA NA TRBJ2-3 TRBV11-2 TGTGCCAGCAGTTCGAAGGGACTCCACACAGATACGCAGTATTTT CASSSKGLHTDTQYF
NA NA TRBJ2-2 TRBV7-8 TGTGCCAGCAGTTTACTGAAGAACACCGGGGAGCTGTTTTTT CASSLLKNTGELFF
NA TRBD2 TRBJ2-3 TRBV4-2 TGTGCCAGCAGCCAAGAGGCTGGACTAGCGGGAGTGGGGGATACAGATACGCAGTATTTT CASSQEAGLAGVGDTDTQYF
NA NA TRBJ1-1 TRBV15 TGTGCCACCAGCAGAGATTTGAGGTCTGAAGCTTTCTTT CATSRDLRSEAFF
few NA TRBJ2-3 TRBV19 TGTGCCAGTTGCGGCGTGGATACGCAGTATTTT CASCGVDTQYF
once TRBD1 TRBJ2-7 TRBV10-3 TGTGCCATCACCAATTCCGGGACAGGTATCCACGAGCAGTACTTC CAITNSGTGIHEQYF
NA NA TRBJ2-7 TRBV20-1 TGCAGTGGGGCGGACGACTACGAGCAGTACTTC CSGADDYEQYF
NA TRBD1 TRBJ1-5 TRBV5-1 TGCGCCAGCAGCTCAGGGGGCAGCAATCAGCCCCAGCATTTT CASSSGGSNQPQHF
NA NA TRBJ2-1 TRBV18 TGTGCCAGCTCACCAGGGAGCGGCTCCTACAATGAGCAGTTCTTC CASSPGSGSYNEQFF
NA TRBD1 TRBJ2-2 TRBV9 TGTGCCAGCAGCTACCGGACAGGGGGTGGTAACACCGGGGAGCTGTTTTTT CASSYRTGGGNTGELFF
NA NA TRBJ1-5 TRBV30 TGTGCCTGGAGTGTACAGGGTCAGCCCCAGCATTTT CAWSVQGQPQHF
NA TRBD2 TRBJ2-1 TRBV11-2 TGTGCCAGCAGCCCGTTAAGCGGGAGATCCTACAATGAGCAGTTCTTC CASSPLSGRSYNEQFF
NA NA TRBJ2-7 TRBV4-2 TGTGCCAGCAGCCAAGATCCTGACTCGTATCCCACCTACGAGCAGTACTTC CASSQDPDSYPTYEQYF
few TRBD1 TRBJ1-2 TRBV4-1 TGCGCCAGCAGCCACATTATGGGACAGGGTGGCTACACCTTC CASSHIMGQGGYTF
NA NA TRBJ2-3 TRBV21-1 TGTGCCAGCTATAAATCAGGGTACAGGGCGGACACAGATACGCAGTATTTT CASYKSGYRADTDTQYF
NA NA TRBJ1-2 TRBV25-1 TGTGCCAGCAGTGACGGGGACATGCGGGGTGGCTACACCTTC CASSDGDMRGGYTF
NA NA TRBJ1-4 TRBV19 TGTGCCAGTATATATAAGCGTGCAACTAATGAAAAACTGTTTTTT CASIYKRATNEKLFF
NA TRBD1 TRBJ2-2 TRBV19 TGTGCCAGTAGTATCTCGGGACAGTACACCGGGGAGCTGTTTTTT CASSISGQYTGELFF
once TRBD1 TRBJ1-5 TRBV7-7 TGTGCCAGCAGCGGAGGTCGACGGACAGGGCGAGGTCAGCCCCAGCATTTT CASSGGRRTGRGQPQHF
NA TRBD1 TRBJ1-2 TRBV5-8 TGTGCCAGCAGCTTACGGACAGGGGGCCGTGGCTACACCTTC CASSLRTGGRGYTF
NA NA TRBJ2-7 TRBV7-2 TGTGCCAGCAGCTTAGCGTCGGGGTCCAACTACGAGCAGTACTTC CASSLASGSNYEQYF
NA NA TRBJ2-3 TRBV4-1 TGCGCCAGCAGCCAAGAGTGGTTAAGGCGGGACAACACAGATACGCAGTATTTT CASSQEWLRRDNTDTQYF
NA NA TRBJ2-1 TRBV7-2 TGTGCCAGCAGTACGGACCGTGGGGATGAGCAGTTCTTC CASSTDRGDEQFF
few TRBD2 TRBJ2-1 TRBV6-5 TGTGCCAGCAGTGAGGGACTAGCGGGAGTGCAGTTCTTC CASSEGLAGVQFF
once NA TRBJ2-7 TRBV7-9 TGTGCCAGCAGCTTTGGAGGGATCTACGAGCAGTACTTC CASSFGGIYEQYF
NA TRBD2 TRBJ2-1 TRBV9 TGTGCCAGCAGCGTAGCACTAGCGTACAATGAGCAGTTCTTC CASSVALAYNEQFF